A selection of T cell receptor beta chains follows, all from one sample in a study of cytomegalovirus exposure and HLA in healthy donors. The table came from immunoSEQ multiplex PCR; TCRdb's copy has only in-frame clones and leaves some out. Among about 82,000 clones listed, 65% to 80% were seen once. Sequencing was carried out using PBMCs. The receptors originated from a human donor in good health. CDR3s include the opening cysteine and the closing phenylalanine or tryptophan. D genes are given only for firm matches. Expanded clones get a size class; other rows say once, few or many, or leave the size out.

abundance	v_gene	d_gene	j_gene	CDR3aa	CDR3nt
-	TRBV7-9	-	TRBJ1-5	CASSLGQPQPQHF	TGTGCCAGCAGCTTAGGACAGCCACAGCCCCAGCATTTT
-	TRBV5-1	TRBD1	TRBJ1-1	CASSLTGGWDTEAFF	TGCGCCAGCAGCTTGACAGGGGGCTGGGACACTGAAGCTTTCTTT
-	TRBV27	-	TRBJ2-7	CASSFGEGTYEQYF	-
-	TRBV7-9	-	TRBJ1-1	CASSPTANTEAFF	TGTGCCAGCAGCCCTACAGCGAACACTGAAGCTTTCTTT
-	TRBV5-6	-	TRBJ1-2	CASSLATGNPEYYGYTF	TGTGCCAGCAGCTTGGCGACAGGCAACCCTGAGTATTATGGCTACACCTTC
-	TRBV27	TRBD1	TRBJ2-1	CASSLGDRGYNEQFF	TGTGCCAGCAGTTTAGGGGACAGGGGGTACAATGAGCAGTTCTTC
-	TRBV18	TRBD1	TRBJ2-7	CASSPPSTGGKSYEQYF	TGTGCCAGCTCACCACCCTCGACAGGGGGCAAGTCTTACGAGCAGTACTTC
-	TRBV5-1	TRBD1	TRBJ1-2	CASSLARGQGFGYTF	TGCGCCAGCAGCTTGGCAAGGGGGCAGGGGTTTGGCTACACCTTC
-	TRBV5-4	TRBD1	TRBJ2-7	CASSSPGDRVDYEQYF	TGTGCCAGCAGCTCGCCGGGGGACAGGGTGGACTACGAGCAGTACTTC
-	TRBV7-9	-	TRBJ2-5	CASSGGTVGETQYF	TGTGCCAGCAGCGGCGGGACTGTTGGAGAGACCCAGTACTTC
-	TRBV29-1	TRBD1	TRBJ1-1	CSVEGPGQLNTEAFF	TGCAGCGTTGAAGGTCCGGGACAGTTGAACACTGAAGCTTTCTTT
-	TRBV15	-	TRBJ2-5	CATSNRAGFETQYF	TGTGCCACCAGCAATAGGGCGGGATTTGAGACCCAGTACTTC
-	TRBV7-6	-	TRBJ2-1	CASSLALGYEQFF	TGTGCCAGCAGCTTAGCGCTCGGTTACGAGCAGTTCTTC
-	TRBV6-5	-	TRBJ2-5	CASSYSGRQETQYF	TGTGCCAGCAGTTACTCTGGCAGGCAAGAGACCCAGTACTTC
-	TRBV7-2	TRBD2	TRBJ2-2	CASSLGLAGVTGELFF	TGTGCCAGCAGCTTGGGACTAGCGGGGGTCACCGGGGAGCTGTTTTTT
few	TRBV10-2	TRBD1	TRBJ1-2	CASIVGTGGYGYTF	TGCGCCAGCATCGTCGGGACAGGGGGGTATGGCTACACCTTC
-	TRBV5-1	-	TRBJ1-6	CASSSRGSSSPLHF	TGCGCCAGCAGCTCTCGGGGTAGCAGTTCACCCCTCCACTTT
-	TRBV6-4	-	TRBJ1-1	CASSPGTWNTEAFF	TGTGCCAGCAGCCCCGGGACATGGAACACTGAAGCTTTCTTT
few	TRBV4-2	TRBD1	TRBJ1-4	CASSPSEGAGEKLFF	TGTGCCAGCAGCCCCTCGGAGGGGGCGGGGGAAAAACTGTTTTTT
-	TRBV11-3	TRBD1	TRBJ2-5	CASSLMTGPQETQYF	TGTGCCAGCAGTCTCATGACAGGGCCCCAAGAGACCCAGTACTTC
few	TRBV4-3	TRBD1	TRBJ2-5	CASSQRDRVFETQYF	TGCGCCAGCAGCCAGAGGGACAGGGTGTTTGAGACCCAGTACTTC
-	TRBV1	-	TRBJ2-1	CTNPGQGGNNEQFF	TGCACCAACCCTGGACAGGGGGGGAACAATGAGCAGTTCTTC
-	TRBV7-2	-	TRBJ1-2	CASSPRVEGYTF	TGTGCCAGCAGCCCCCGCGTGGAGGGCTACACCTTC
-	TRBV10-3	TRBD2	TRBJ2-5	CAISGLAGAGETQYF	TGTGCCATCAGCGGACTAGCGGGGGCCGGGGAGACCCAGTACTTC
-	TRBV5-1	TRBD1	TRBJ2-1	CASSRQGSNEQFF	TGCGCCAGCAGCCGACAGGGGTCCAATGAGCAGTTCTTC
-	TRBV6-5	TRBD1	TRBJ2-2	CASSSDRERKLFF	TGTGCCAGCAGCTCGGACAGGGAACGGAAGCTGTTTTTT
-	TRBV27	TRBD1	TRBJ1-5	CANRTGSKQPQHF	TGTGCCAATAGGACAGGGTCAAAGCAGCCCCAGCATTTT